A single sample is the source of the 23 T cell receptor beta chains below, sequenced in a study of shared clonotypes between healthy human individuals. Clones were read by immunoSEQ multiplex PCR, and TCRdb kept only the in-frame ones, dropping some. The sample lists approximately 2,000,000 clones, around 92% occurring once. Material: naive CD4+ T cells from PBMCs. Specified subset: CD45RA+ positively selected. These receptors all stem from a man between 18 and 29 years old in good health. Some clones in this sample may be carry-over from other donors' samples.

J is TRBJ2-7 and V is TRBV7-9, with 9 bases lining up with TRBD1. This CDR3 spans 17 amino acids. Unmatched junction bases numbered 13, after V lost 4 bases and J lost 3 bases. Germline CDR1 and CDR2: SEHNR and FQNEAQ (reference sequence). CDR3 sequence (DNA): TGTGCCAGCAGCTCCCAGATACCGGGACAGGGTCTCTACGAGCAGTACTTC. It encodes CASSSQIPGQGLYEQYF.

The DNA for the CDR3 is TGTGCCAGCAGCGCCGGGACAGGGGGGGGTGGCTACACCTTC. It yields the protein CASSAGTGGGGYTF. V is TRBV2 and J is TRBJ1-2, with 11 positions matching TRBD1. V shed 6 bases, J shed 7 bases, and the junction held 7 bases outside the gene matches. The V gene's germline CDR1 is SNHLY and CDR2 FYNNEI. The CDR3 has 14 residues.

The chain combines TRBV6-5 with TRBJ1-2, with D possibly being TRBD1 (6 bases). V gave up 2 bases and J gave up 8 bases, with 18 bases separating them. The CDR3 has 15 amino acids. The V gene's germline CDR1 is MNHEY and CDR2 SVGAGI. The CDR3 reads CASSYRQVGGEGYTF. Here the CDR3 DNA reads TGTGCCAGCAGTTACCGACAAGTAGGGGGAGAAGGCTACACCTTC.

This chain uses TRBV5-1 with TRBJ2-7; TRBD1 might be the D (6 bases). Looked up from germline, CDR1 is SGHRS and CDR2 is YFSETQ. V lost 3 bases and J lost 5, with 12 bases in between. CDR3 length: 13 residues. CDR3 DNA: TGCGCCAGCAGCTCTACAGGGTCCCACGAGCAGTACTTC. Its protein is CASSSTGSHEQYF.

This chain's CDR3 is CSAPKTYEQYF. In nucleotides, the CDR3 is TGCAGTGCCCCGAAAACCTACGAGCAGTACTTC. The chain is built from TRBV20-1 and TRBJ2-7; D is ambiguous. Trimming removed 6 bases at V and 2 bases at J, with 8 bases between. There are 11 residues in the CDR3. Germline-derived CDR1 and CDR2 are DFQATT and SNEGSKA (reference sequence).

With respect to this clone: Other DNA sequences of this sample code for an identical CDR3. V and J are TRBV29-1 and TRBJ2-2, with D perhaps TRBD1 (6 bases). V shed 6 bases and J shed 2 bases, with 13 bases lying between them. The germline gives CDR1 SQVTM, CDR2 ANQGSEA. The CDR3 totals 14 residues. CDR3 sequence (DNA): TGCAGCGTCCTCAGGGGAGTAAACACCGGGGAGCTGTTTTTT. Translated: CSVLRGVNTGELFF.

The chain combines TRBV6-6 with TRBJ1-2; 9 bases match TRBD1. There are 16 residues in the CDR3. The germline V gene has CDR1 MNHNY and CDR2 SVGAGI (reference sequence). V was pared by 0 bases and J by 3 bases, with 5 bases of the junction left unmatched. CDR3 loop: CASSYSNRGPDYGYTF. The CDR3 DNA reads TGTGCCAGCAGTTACTCGAACAGGGGGCCCGACTATGGCTACACCTTC.

The chain uses TRBV11-1 and TRBJ2-4; TRBD1 matches 9 bases. The CDR3 consists of 11 residues. Germline V CDR1 and CDR2: SGHAT, FQDESV (reference sequence). The V gene end was trimmed by 4 bases and the J gene end by 15 bases; junction bases not matched to a gene: 4. CDR3 DNA sequence: TGTGCCAGCAGCTCGACAGGGGGAATGTACTTC. As protein: CASSSTGGMYF.

CDR3 sequence (DNA): TGTGCCTGGAGGGTACGAGGGAGGCAGGCCTACGAGCAGTACTTC. Translating gives CAWRVRGRQAYEQYF. The chain recombines TRBV30 with TRBJ2-7, with D possibly being TRBD2 (6 bases). This CDR3 has 15 residues. Germline values: CDR1 GTSNPN, CDR2 SVGIG (reference sequence). V gave up 3 bases and J gave up 2 bases, with 17 bases separating them.

V gene TRBV19 combines with J gene TRBJ2-3; 8 nucleotides match TRBD2. Germline V gene lookup returns CDR1 LNHDA and CDR2 SQIVND (reference sequence). With V trimmed by 3 bases and J by 0 bases, 5 bases remained unmatched. The CDR3 has 16 residues. The CDR3 is CASSMAASGSTDTQYF. CDR3 coding DNA: TGTGCCAGTAGTATGGCGGCTAGCGGGAGCACAGATACGCAGTATTTT.

The rearrangement uses TRBV7-2 and TRBJ2-2; 9 nucleotides agree with TRBD2. With V trimmed by 1 base and J by 7 bases, 13 bases remained unmatched. This CDR3 contains 18 residues. Germline V gene lookup returns CDR1 SGHTA and CDR2 FQGNSA. This CDR3 reads CASSLVRSGRPTSGELFF. CDR3 nucleotides: TGTGCCAGCAGCTTAGTCCGTAGCGGGAGACCCACGAGCGGGGAGCTGTTTTTT.

In regard to this clone: Distinct nucleotide sequences in the sample also encode this CDR3. The chain couples TRBV18 to TRBJ2-7; TRBD2 aligns across 7 bases. Germline CDR1 and CDR2: KGHSH and LQKENI. Trimming took 3 bases from V and 3 from J; bases not matched to a gene: 5. The CDR3 loop spans 14 amino acids. This CDR3 reads CASSPGLADYEQYF. In DNA form, the CDR3 reads TGTGCCAGCTCACCTGGGCTAGCGGACTACGAGCAGTACTTC.

Of note for this clone: Other DNA sequences of this sample code for an identical CDR3. The genes are TRBV28 and TRBJ2-5; the D is unclear. The CDR3 has 13 amino acids. Germline CDR1 MDHEN, CDR2 SYDVKM. The V end lost 2 bases, the J end lost 1 base, and 5 bases lay between the germline ends. The CDR3 region has the DNA TGTGCCAGCAGTTTAGGCAGCCAAGAGACCCAGTACTTC. Protein product: CASSLGSQETQYF.

The genes are TRBV28 and TRBJ2-7; D is undetermined. Germline V gene data show CDR1 as MDHEN and CDR2 as SYDVKM. Trimming removed 6 bases from V and 5 bases from J, with 11 bases in between. The CDR3 is 12 residues long. The CDR3 DNA sequence: TGTGCCAGCAGCTCGATCCGCCACGAGCAGTACTTC. Its translation is CASSSIRHEQYF.

CDR3 loop: CASSPSLQETQYF. CDR3 bases: TGTGCCAGCAGCCCAAGTTTACAAGAGACCCAGTACTTC. The genes are TRBV7-3 and TRBJ2-5; no clear D. The CDR3 contains 13 residues. V was pared by 5 bases and J by 2 bases, with 9 bases between. Germline assignment: CDR1 SGHTA and CDR2 FQGTGA. Complete variable domain (other parts from reference TRBV7-3 and TRBJ2-5): GAGVSQTPSNKVTEKGKYVELRCDPISGHTALYWYRQSLGQGPEFLIYFQGTGAADDSGLPNDRFFAVRPEGSVSTLKIQRTERGDSAVYLCASSPSLQETQYFGPGTRLLVL.

The chain joins TRBV28 to TRBJ1-5; 7 nucleotides match TRBD1. This CDR3 comprises 16 residues. J was trimmed by 7 bases and V by 5 bases; bases with no gene match: 14. In germline, CDR1 is MDHEN, CDR2 SYDVKM. The CDR3 coding sequence is TGTGCCAGCAGTCCCCCTGATGGGACAGCGTCCCAGCCCCAGCATTTT. It specifies CASSPPDGTASQPQHF.

The chain is built from TRBV6-1 and TRBJ2-7; D might be TRBD2 (6 bases). The CDR3 extends over 15 amino acids. The V gene lost 3 bases and the J gene lost 0 bases, with 12 bases spanning the gap. In germline, CDR1 is MNHNS, CDR2 SASEGT. The CDR3 loop is CASSDRRAYSYEQYF. The CDR3 DNA reads as TGTGCCAGCAGTGACCGGAGGGCCTACTCCTACGAGCAGTACTTC.

CDR3 DNA: TGTGCCAGCAGTGTCCCGGGACAGGGGGCCTTGGTGGAGACCCAGTACTTC. Translating gives CASSVPGQGALVETQYF. The chain couples TRBV6-1 to TRBJ2-5; 12 bases align to TRBD1. CDR3 length: 17 residues. Trimming at V came to 4 bases and at J to 5 bases, leaving 11 bases not matched to a gene. Germline CDR1 reads MNHNS; CDR2 reads SASEGT.

The chain employs TRBV28 and TRBJ2-2, with TRBD2 identical over 12 bases. The CDR3 contains 18 residues. From germline, CDR1 is MDHEN and CDR2 SYDVKM. The CDR3 sequence: CVCLGLSGGLAGNGELFF. In DNA, the CDR3 is TGTGTGTGCCTGGGTCTATCTGGTGGACTAGCGGGAAACGGGGAGCTGTTTTTT.

In regard to this clone: Since a much larger clone is just one base distant, this may be a read error. The genes are TRBV11-1 and TRBJ1-1, with D maybe TRBD1 (5 bases). This CDR3 is 12 amino acids long. V lost 2 bases and J 4 bases, leaving 5 bases between the germline ends. Germline-derived CDR1 and CDR2 are SGHAT and FQDESV (reference sequence). The CDR3 region has the DNA TGTGCCAGCAGCTTAAGGGGCACTGAAGCTTTCTTT. This translates into CASSLRGTEAFF.

As concerns this clone: This same CDR3 is encoded by further DNA sequences in the sample. This chain uses TRBV2 with TRBJ2-7; D gene unclear. Looked up from germline, CDR1 is SNHLY and CDR2 is FYNNEI. The CDR3 consists of 11 residues. V shed 4 bases and J shed 4 bases, with 5 bases lying between them. The CDR3 sequence is CASSGFYEQYF. CDR3 DNA: TGTGCCAGCAGTGGGTTTTACGAGCAGTACTTC.

This chain connects TRBV10-3 to TRBJ1-1; D gene unclear. The CDR3 is made up of 11 amino acids. Deletions cut 2 bases from V and 8 bases from J, with 6 bases between. Germline V gene data show CDR1 as ENHRY and CDR2 as SYGVKD. The CDR3 DNA is TGTGCCATCAGTGAGGGACCGGAAGCTTTCTTT. Residues: CAISEGPEAFF.

Points on this clone: In the same sample, other DNA sequences code for this CDR3. The chain recombines TRBV20-1 with TRBJ2-3; D uncertain. The germline CDR1 and CDR2 sequences are DFQATT and SNEGSKA (reference sequence). With 5 bases removed from V and 2 bases from J, the gap between germline ends came to 5 bases. CDR3 length equals 11 residues. This chain's CDR3 is CSALDTDTQYF. The CDR3 coding sequence is TGCAGTGCTCTTGACACAGATACGCAGTATTTT.